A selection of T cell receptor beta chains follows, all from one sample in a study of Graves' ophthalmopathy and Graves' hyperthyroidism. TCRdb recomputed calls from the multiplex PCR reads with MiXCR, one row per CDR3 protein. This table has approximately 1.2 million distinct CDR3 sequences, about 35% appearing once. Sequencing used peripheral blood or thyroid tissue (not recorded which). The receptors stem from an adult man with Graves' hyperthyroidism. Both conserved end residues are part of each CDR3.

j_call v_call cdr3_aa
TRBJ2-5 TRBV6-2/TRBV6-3 CASSYGTRLTF
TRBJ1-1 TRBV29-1 CSYLGTQGWEAFF
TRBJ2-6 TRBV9 CASSVAPDRVNYGANVLTF
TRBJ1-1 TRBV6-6 CASRIRRDTEAFF
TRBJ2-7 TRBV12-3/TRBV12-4 CASSTGTALYEQYF
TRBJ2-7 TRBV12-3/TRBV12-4 CASTQRGTGVSEQYF
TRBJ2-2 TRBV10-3 CAIMIAGGAGELFF
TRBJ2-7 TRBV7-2 CASSFSFSVGSYEQYF
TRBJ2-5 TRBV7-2 CAGDGGAETQYF
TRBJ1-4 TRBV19 CASSILGRLTEEKLFF
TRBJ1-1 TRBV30 CAWAVNTEAFF
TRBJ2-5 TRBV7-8 CASSSVAGRLETQYF
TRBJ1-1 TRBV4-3 CASSHHRELNTEAFF
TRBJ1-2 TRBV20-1 CSADGDSLNGYTF
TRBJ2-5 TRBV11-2 CASSLTTQRVQETQYF
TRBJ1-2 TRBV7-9 CASSSLGGTYGYTF
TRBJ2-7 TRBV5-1 CASSSGTLGEYEQYF
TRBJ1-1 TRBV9 CASDRDTEAFF
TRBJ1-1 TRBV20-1 CSARVMGREAFF
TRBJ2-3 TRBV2 CASSEETGGTDTQYF
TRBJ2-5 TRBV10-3 CAISDPTESGETQYF
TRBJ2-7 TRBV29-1 CSVEGGSRYEQYF
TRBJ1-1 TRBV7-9 CASSAGVGNAEAFF
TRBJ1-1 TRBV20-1 CSARDQARANTEAFF
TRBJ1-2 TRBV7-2 CASSLKGENYGYTF
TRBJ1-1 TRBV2 CASSDGSAGNTEAFF
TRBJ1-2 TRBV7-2 CASSLKTGRVYGYTF
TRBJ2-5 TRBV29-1 CSSPQGRETQYF
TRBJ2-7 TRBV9 CASSVFPTRSYEQYF
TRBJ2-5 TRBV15 CATSRGRLAVQETQYF
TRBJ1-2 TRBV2 CASSLSLQGRHGYTF
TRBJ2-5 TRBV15 CATSRDRGQQETQYF
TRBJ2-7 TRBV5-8 CASSFLQGLGEQYF
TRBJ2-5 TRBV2 CASARRGSTETQYF
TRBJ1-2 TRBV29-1 CSVEEFGLQGYGYTF
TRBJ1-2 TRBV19 CASSFLGDGYGYTF
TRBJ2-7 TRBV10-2 CASSQEGQGGEEQYF
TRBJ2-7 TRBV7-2 CASSLVVGSQQYF
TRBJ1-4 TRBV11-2 CASSSGVNEKLFF
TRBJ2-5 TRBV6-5 CASSAGQGKETQYF
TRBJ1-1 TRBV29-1 CSGAGVSNTEAFF
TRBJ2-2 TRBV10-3 CAISAGQGLSTGKLFF
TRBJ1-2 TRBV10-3 CAISEGDRTSGYTF
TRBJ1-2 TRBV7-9 CASSPRGTSGGYTF
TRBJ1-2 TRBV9 CASRAGTGHYGYTF
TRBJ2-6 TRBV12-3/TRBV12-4 CASRTFRSGANVLTF
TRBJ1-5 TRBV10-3 CAISESGEGNQPQHF
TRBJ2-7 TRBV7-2 CASSLTPGQGRYF
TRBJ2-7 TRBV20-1 CSVRGLSDYEQYF
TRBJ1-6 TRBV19 CASSIRGDSPLHF